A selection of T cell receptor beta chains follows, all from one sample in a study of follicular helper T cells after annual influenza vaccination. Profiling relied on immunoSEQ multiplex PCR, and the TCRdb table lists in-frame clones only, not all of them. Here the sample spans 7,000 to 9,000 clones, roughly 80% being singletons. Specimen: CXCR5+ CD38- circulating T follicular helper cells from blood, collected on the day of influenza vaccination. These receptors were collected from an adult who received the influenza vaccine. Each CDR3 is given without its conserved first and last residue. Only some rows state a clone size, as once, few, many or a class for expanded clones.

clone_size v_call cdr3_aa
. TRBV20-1 SASQGNEQY
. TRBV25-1 ASSESGFLGPQL
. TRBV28 ASSSGRGSFTYGYT
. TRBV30 AWSVRVGRSYEQY
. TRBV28 ASSFPPGRRLNTEAF
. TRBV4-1 ASSQQRLLAGDETQY
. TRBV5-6 ATSLDQGSYGYT
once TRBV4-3 ASSQERGGRDTQY
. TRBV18 ASSSWTSGELGANEQF
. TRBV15 ATSRRTGARGNEQF
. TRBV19 ASSNSGSGANVLT
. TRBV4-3 ASSQVGQGAETQY
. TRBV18 ASSPGSSYEQY
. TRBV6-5 ASSIQGAGNEGYT
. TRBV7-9 ASSLEANTEAF
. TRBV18 ASSPDLGAKDTQY
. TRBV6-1 ASSEALTGGMNTEAF
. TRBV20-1 SAQGSYEQY
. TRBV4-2 ASSQGSEGQTQY
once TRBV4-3 ASSQDNRDTGELF
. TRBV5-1 ASSLLTGGYTDTQY
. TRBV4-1 ASRPTGYIATGELF
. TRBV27 ASSPRQGRNTIY
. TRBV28 ASSLWATSGNEQF
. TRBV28 ATLDRGIYEQY
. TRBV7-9 ASSLGQGAGGSTEAF
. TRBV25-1 ASSEFLGGTGELF
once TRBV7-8 ASSLRTGQDNQPQH
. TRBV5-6 ASSLINEQF
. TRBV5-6 ASSSGTGGARTEAF
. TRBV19 ASSTGSSGNTIY
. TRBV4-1 ASSQDLTASTDTQY
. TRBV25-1 ASSLDRENSPLH
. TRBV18 ASSSAGTGATGNTIY
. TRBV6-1 ASTPDRDNEQF
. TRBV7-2 ASSTTGGSTDTQY
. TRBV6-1 ASRVLGGYEQPQH
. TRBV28 ASSFGEGSTDTQY
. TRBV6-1 ASSGYRQPQH
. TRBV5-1 ASSITGTGNTEAF
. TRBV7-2 ASSREPTGELF
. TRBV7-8 ASSLQDIETQY
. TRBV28 ASSLIGDPGAYGYT
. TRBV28 ASSSLAEVEF
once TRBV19 ASSIDLATKNIQY
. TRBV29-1 SVEGTGGTGELF
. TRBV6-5 ASSYSWGPRNTEAF
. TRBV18 ASSPGREEYNEQF